The present entry profiles one T cell receptor (beta chain) with its context. The antigen remains undetermined. The data were obtained in a study of T-cell reconstitution after alpha-beta-depleted transplantation in children. General observations from the study: At around two months after transplant, the alpha-beta T cells were reportedly derived from several hundred expanded clones that came from non-depleted graft cells.

This CDR3 contains 13 residues. The V gene end was trimmed by 6 bases and the J gene end by 9 bases; junction bases not matched to a gene: 5. Germline V lookup: CDR1 DFQATT, CDR2 SNEGSKA (reference sequence). The library targeted TCRbeta and was prepared with unique molecular identifiers. TCRdb recomputed calls from the PCR reads with MiXCR, one row per CDR3 protein. The sample gives about 980,000 distinct CDR3 sequences, 25% to 35% of which show up once; over 25% is in the top ten. The gene calls are TRBV20-1 and TRBJ1-6; TRBD1 matches at 10 bases. This receptor was taken from a boy under two years old who had a stem cell transplant for SCID, so the T cells may come from the graft donor. The sequenced sample was PBMCs, mostly from graft donor cells, obtained 360 days after TCRalphabeta/CD19-depleted stem cell transplant. The DNA for the CDR3 is TGCAGTGCCGGGACAGGGGACACTTCACCCCTCCACTTT. This codes for CSAGTGDTSPLHF.